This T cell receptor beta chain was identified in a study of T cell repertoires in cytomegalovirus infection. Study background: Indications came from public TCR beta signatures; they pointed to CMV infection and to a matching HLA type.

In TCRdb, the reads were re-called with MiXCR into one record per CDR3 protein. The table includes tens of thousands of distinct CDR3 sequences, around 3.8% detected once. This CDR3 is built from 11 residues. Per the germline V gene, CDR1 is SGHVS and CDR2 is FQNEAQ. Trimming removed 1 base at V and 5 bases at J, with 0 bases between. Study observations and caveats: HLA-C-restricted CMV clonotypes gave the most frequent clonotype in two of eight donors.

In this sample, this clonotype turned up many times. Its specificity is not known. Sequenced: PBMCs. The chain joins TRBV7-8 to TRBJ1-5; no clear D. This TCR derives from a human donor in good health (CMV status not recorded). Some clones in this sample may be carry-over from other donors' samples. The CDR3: CASSLDQPQHF. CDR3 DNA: TGTGCCAGCAGCTTAGATCAGCCCCAGCATTTT.